This TCR beta chain was recorded in a study of blood T cell repertoires in COVID-19. Germline V gene data show CDR1 as MNHEY and CDR2 as SMNVEV (reference sequence). The CDR3 is 14 residues long. Trimming took 6 bases from V and 7 from J; bases not matched to a gene: 7. The table lists this clone with a count of one. Using immunoSEQ multiplex PCR, the repertoire was profiled, and TCRdb retains in-frame clones only, with some absent. Found here are 50,000 to 80,000 clones, around 89% of them singletons; the top ten hold around 9.1%. Self-reported history from a screening survey and questionnaire set each donor's cohort.

The chain links TRBV27 to TRBJ2-2, with 8 bases aligning to TRBD2. Source material: PBMCs or T cells enriched from blood (not recorded which). The source is a woman aged 40 to 50 who had recovered from COVID-19. In DNA, the CDR3 is TGTGCCAGCAGCCTCGGGGGGGCCCACGGGGAGCTGTTTTTT. It codes for CASSLGGAHGELFF.